This T cell receptor (beta chain) stems from a study of CD8 T cells in ankylosing spondylitis. Trimming shortened V by 6 bases and J by 1 base, and 10 bases separated the two germline ends. The CDR3 has 13 residues. Germline V lookup: CDR1 LGHNA, CDR2 YNFKEQ. This clonotype has at least ten counts. TCRdb reprocessed the 5' RACE reads via MiXCR and lists one record per CDR3 protein. The sample yields 200,000 to 300,000 distinct CDR3 sequences, roughly a tenth seen once. Source material: blood, either unsorted or a sorted T cell fraction (not recorded which). The chain combines TRBV4-2 with TRBJ2-7; D unclear. This TCR was recovered from a male donor with ankylosing spondylitis or in good health (not recorded which). CDR3 loop: CASSPAESYEQYF. CDR3 bases: TGTGCCAGCAGTCCGGCTGAGTCCTACGAGCAGTACTTC.